The 24 T cell receptor beta chains reported below all come from one sample, sequenced in a study of esophageal squamous cell carcinoma under preoperative chemotherapy (dated by TCRdb to about 2018). Taken with the paper, the label for time point translates to: after preoperative PTX-NDP chemotherapy. Receptor amplification or capture employed PCR. These reads were obtained on a HiSeq X Ten. The public reads were reanalyzed by TCRdb: fastp trimming at Q25, MiXCR alignment, in-frame beta chains only. Every CDR3 protein is listed once, alongside the most common genes and DNA of its rows. This sample has around 10,000 distinct CDR3 sequences in its table, and approximately 50% of those were observed once. The top ten constitute 12% to 15% of the sample. Sampling took place from a patient given preoperative chemotherapy. All receptors derive from a human donor with esophageal squamous cell carcinoma. The donor label of this sample is uncertain.

The chain is built from TRBV6-1 and TRBJ2-3; the D gene could be TRBD1 or TRBD2 (5 bases each). The CDR3 runs to 15 residues. Trimming shortened V by 8 bases and J by 11 bases, and 26 bases separated the two germline ends. The V gene's germline CDR1 is MNHNS and CDR2 SASEGT. CDR3 protein: CASGTEAVNTDEQYF. Written as DNA, the CDR3 is TGTGCCAGCGGGACCGAGGCTGTGAACACCGATGAGCAGTATTTT.

This clonotype is classed as large (0.1 to 1%). The chain combines TRBV7-2 with TRBJ2-5; a weak D match, TRBD2 (6 bases). The DNA end lines up better with TRBJ2-7; the J call may be wrong. Per germline, CDR1 SGHTA and CDR2 FQGNSA. CDR3 length: 15 amino acids. CDR3 sequence: CASSLDRQRVFEQYF. CDR3 bases: TGTGCCAGCAGCTTAGATAGGCAGCGGGTGTTCGAGCAGTACTTC.

In the case of this clonotype: Germline is not matched at one junction end, which may reflect a read error. The rearrangement joins TRBV6-1 to TRBJ2-4; the match to TRBD2 covers 9 bases. This CDR3 has 16 amino acids. The germline V gene encodes CDR1 MNHNS and CDR2 SASEGT. Here the CDR3 reads CASSEEGGGVKNMQYF. DNA for the CDR3: TGTGCCAGCAGTGAAGAGGGCGGGGGGGTCAAAAACATGCAGTATTTC.

This clonotype appeared many times. A read error may be the cause here, since a much bigger clone is one base away. This chain links TRBV6-5 with TRBJ2-1, with a possible D match to TRBD1 (5 bases). The J call may be in error: the DNA end matches TRBJ2-7 better. In germline, CDR1 is MNHEY, CDR2 SVGAGI. The CDR3 is 16 residues long. In DNA, the CDR3 is TGTGCCAGCAGTTACCTAGATGACAGTTCCTACAATGAGCAGTACTTC. Amino acids: CASSYLDDSSYNEQYF.

The count of this clonotype is one. V gene TRBV6-1 combines with J gene TRBJ2-3; D is tentatively TRBD1 or TRBD2 (6 bases each). CDR1 is MNHNS and CDR2 is SASEGT in the germline V gene. This CDR3 is 16 amino acids long. V lost 6 bases and J lost 5, with 21 bases in between. The CDR3 reads CASRGAGRGDQDTQYF. The CDR3 DNA reads TGTGCCAGCAGGGGGGCAGGGCGGGGTGATCAAGATACGCAGTATTTT.

The V call is TRBV6-1, the J call TRBJ2-3, with 7 bases matching TRBD2. Germline assignment: CDR1 MNHNS and CDR2 SASEGT. V was pared by 0 bases and J by 4 bases, with 10 bases of the junction left unmatched. This CDR3 is built from 17 residues. The chain's CDR3 is CASSEARGWARSDTQYF. CDR3 nucleotides: TGTGCCAGCAGTGAAGCGCGGGGGTGGGCCCGATCAGATACGCAGTATTTT.

This chain joins TRBV5-1 and TRBJ2-3; 7 bases agree with TRBD2. The length of the CDR3 is 15 residues. Trimming cost V 6 bases and J 1 base; bases outside gene matches: 8. Germline lookup yields CDR1 SGHRS and CDR2 YFSETQ. Here the CDR3 DNA reads TGCGCCAGCACCCCGGGCGCGGGAGGCACAGATACGCAGTATTTT. As protein: CASTPGAGGTDTQYF.

This chain connects TRBV4-1 to TRBJ2-5; 12 nucleotides agree with TRBD2. CDR3 length: 16 residues. The ends lost 1 base at V and 10 bases at J; junction bases unmatched: 10. CDR1 MGHRA and CDR2 YSYEKL come from the germline V gene. The chain's CDR3 is CASSQVLLAGGGVQYF. The CDR3 DNA reads as TGCGCCAGCAGCCAAGTACTCCTAGCGGGAGGGGGAGTCCAGTACTTC.

This clonotype was counted a few times. This chain links TRBV7-6 with TRBJ2-1; TRBD2 might be the D (6 bases). The V gene's germline CDR1 is SGHVS and CDR2 FNYEAQ. The ends were cut back, 2 bases at V and 1 base at J, with 15 bases in the middle. This CDR3 comprises 17 residues. CDR3 nucleotide sequence: TGTGCCAGCAGCTTATTAGGTGCAGGGAGGTCCTACAATGAGCAGTTCTTC. Protein sequence: CASSLLGAGRSYNEQFF. The full variable domain, rest sourced from reference TRBV7-6 and TRBJ2-1, is GAGVSQSPRYKVTKRGQDVALRCDPISGHVSLYWYRQALGQGPEFLTYFNYEAQQDKSGLPNDRFSAERPEGSISTLTIQRTEQRDSAMYRCASSLLGAGRSYNEQFFGPGTRLTVL.

Ten or more counts support this clonotype. In nucleotides, the CDR3 is TGCGCCAGCAGCCAAGGCATCCGTGAGCAGTTCTTC. Its translation is CASSQGIREQFF. V usage is TRBV5-1 and J usage is TRBJ2-1; no clear D gene. Trimming cost V 4 bases and J 9 bases, with 11 bases left between them. The CDR3 consists of 12 residues. Germline CDR1 and CDR2: SGHRS and YFSETQ.

Comment on this clonotype: Being one base from a much bigger clone, this may be a read error. The rearrangement uses TRBV30 and TRBJ2-3; the D call may be TRBD1 or TRBD2 (5 bases each). The J call is in doubt because the DNA end fits TRBJ2-1 better. In germline, CDR1 is GTSNPN, CDR2 SVGIG (reference sequence). The CDR3 is 17 residues long. Here the CDR3 reads CAWSVPGDPKTLETQFF. The CDR3 bases are TGTGCCTGGAGTGTACCCGGGGACCCCAAAACCTTGGAGACCCAGTTCTTC.

This clonotype has a count of ten or more. This chain links TRBV6-1 with TRBJ2-1; tentative D call: TRBD1 (6 bases). CDR3 length: 13 residues. Germline assignment: CDR1 MNHNS and CDR2 SASEGT. The V end lost 10 bases, the J end lost 5 bases, and 15 bases lay between the germline ends. This CDR3 reads CATERGTHNEQFF. The CDR3 DNA reads TGTGCCACCGAAAGGGGGACCCACAATGAGCAGTTCTTC.

The sample holds many counts of this clonotype. J is TRBJ2-1 and V is TRBV6-1, with 12 bases aligning to TRBD2. The assigned J gene may be wrong: the sequence end matches TRBJ2-7 better. The CDR3 is made up of 14 amino acids. CDR1 MNHNS and CDR2 SASEGT come from the germline V gene. CDR3: CASSATSGSFEQYF. In nucleotides, the CDR3 is TGTGCCAGCAGTGCGACTAGCGGGAGTTTCGAGCAGTACTTC.

There are many counts of this clonotype. This chain connects TRBV11-2 to TRBJ2-3; 10 nucleotides align to TRBD2. Trimming cost V 6 bases and J 2 bases; bases outside gene matches: 2. CDR1 is SGHAT and CDR2 is FQNNGV in the germline V gene. This CDR3 is built from 14 residues. This CDR3 reads CASRLAGHTDTQYF. As DNA, the CDR3 is TGTGCCAGCAGACTAGCGGGACACACAGATACGCAGTATTTT.

Worth noting for this clonotype: The germline gene is not matched at one end of the junction; a read error may be the cause. This sequence joins TRBV6-4 and TRBJ2-4; tentatively, D is TRBD1 or TRBD2 (5 bases each). This CDR3 contains 16 residues. The germline CDR1 and CDR2 sequences are MRHNA and SNTAGT. The CDR3 reads CASSDSGLWAKDTQYF. In nucleotides, the CDR3 is TGTGCGAGCAGTGACTCGGGGCTGTGGGCCAAAGATACTCAGTACTTC.

The genes are TRBV6-1 and TRBJ2-4; a possible D gene is TRBD1 (5 bases). The J call may not be correct, given that the DNA end is closer to TRBJ2-7. CDR3 length: 13 residues. Germline lookup yields CDR1 MNHNS and CDR2 SASEGT. CDR3 residues: CASGRERGYEQYF. CDR3 DNA: TGTGCCAGCGGAAGGGAAAGGGGCTACGAGCAGTACTTC.

The chain carries TRBV6-1 and TRBJ2-7; 7 nucleotides align to TRBD2. The CDR3 is 17 residues long. The ends lost 2 bases at V and 2 bases at J; junction bases unmatched: 12. Germline lookup yields CDR1 MNHNS and CDR2 SASEGT. The CDR3 DNA reads TGTGCCAGCAGTGAATCAATCGGGGGGACTTTTCCCTACGAGCAGTACTTC. Amino acids: CASSESIGGTFPYEQYF.

This clonotype appeared a few times. J is TRBJ2-1 and V is TRBV5-1; D might be TRBD2 (5 bases). CDR1 and CDR2 from the germline V gene are SGHRS and YFSETQ. CDR3 length: 14 amino acids. V lost 4 bases, J lost 5 bases, and 13 bases lay in between. CDR3: CASSRASLNNEQFF. In DNA form, the CDR3 reads TGCGCCAGCAGCAGGGCTAGCTTAAACAATGAGCAGTTCTTC.

The V and J genes are TRBV7-2 and TRBJ1-6, with D possibly TRBD1 on 5 matching bases. CDR3 size: 15 residues. CDR1 is SGHTA and CDR2 is FQGNSA in the germline V gene. V was shortened by 0 bases and J by 6 bases, with 9 bases between the two germline ends. The DNA of the CDR3 is TGTGCCAGCAGCTTAGCTTGGGACCTTAATTCACCCCTCCACTTT. This encodes CASSLAWDLNSPLHF.

This clonotype was recorded only once. An end of the junction differs from the germline gene, which may be a read error. The chain carries TRBV6-1 and TRBJ2-3; TRBD1 aligns across 10 bases. Germline loops: CDR1 MNHNS, CDR2 SASEGT. The CDR3 consists of 15 residues. DNA for the CDR3: TGTGCCAGCAGTGATAGGGACAGGGGCGCAGATACGCAGTATTTC. It is translated as CASSDRDRGADTQYF.

This clonotype was observed once. An end of the junction does not agree with germline; a read error may underlie this. The chain uses TRBV6-1 and TRBJ2-3; TRBD1 or TRBD2 may be the D gene (5 bases each). CDR1 MNHNS and CDR2 SASEGT come from the germline V gene. The CDR3 is 14 residues long. The CDR3 loop is CARSGPRGKDTQYF. CDR3 in DNA: TGTGCGAGGAGTGGCCCCCGGGGCAAAGATACGCAGTATTTC.

Concerning this clonotype itself: This CDR3 is missing its conserved last phenylalanine or tryptophan, likely due to a read error. It is unclear where the CDR3 begins or ends on the DNA, so no DNA is shown, and the CDR3 is as TCRdb lists it. The J gene is TRBJ2-1, the V gene TRBV6-1; TRBD1 reflects the table's D call only, with no check against the DNA. The CDR3 extends over 14 residues, inclusive of both ends. CDR1 MNHNS and CDR2 SASEGT come from the germline V gene. CDR3 sequence: CASSELGRGETPHS.

This clonotype has a handful of counts. V is TRBV10-2 and J is TRBJ2-3; D not certain. Germline V gives CDR1 WSHSY, CDR2 SAAADI. Between the trimmed V and J ends, which lost 6 bases and 4 bases, there was a span of 14 bases. CDR3 length: 14 amino acids. The CDR3 loop is CASSARSWADTQYF. DNA of the CDR3: TGCGCCAGCAGCGCTAGGTCCTGGGCAGATACGCAGTATTTT.

This sequence joins TRBV6-1 and TRBJ2-2; 7 positions agree with TRBD1. V was clipped by 4 bases and J by 1 base; unmatched bases: 3. The CDR3 is 15 residues long. Germline V gene lookup returns CDR1 MNHNS and CDR2 SASEGT. This CDR3 is CASSVRDRNTGELFF. DNA for the CDR3: TGTGCCAGCAGTGTCCGGGACAGGAACACCGGGGAGCTGTTTTTT.